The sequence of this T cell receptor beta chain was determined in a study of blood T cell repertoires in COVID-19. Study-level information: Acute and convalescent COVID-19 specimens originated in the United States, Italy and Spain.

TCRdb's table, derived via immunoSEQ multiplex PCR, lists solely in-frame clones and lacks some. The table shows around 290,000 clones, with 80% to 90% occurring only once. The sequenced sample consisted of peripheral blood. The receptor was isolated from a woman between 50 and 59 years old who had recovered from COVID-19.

DNA for the CDR3: TGTGCCAGCAGCCGTAAAGGGGTAAGCACCGGGGAGCTGTTTTTT. Translation: CASSRKGVSTGELFF. The chain has TRBV28 and TRBJ2-2; a weak D match, TRBD1 (5 bases). The CDR3 is 15 residues long. Trimming pared 6 bases from V and 4 bases from J, leaving 15 bases between. Germline values: CDR1 MDHEN, CDR2 SYDVKM. Using reference TRBV28 and TRBJ2-2 for the parts outside the CDR3, the full variable domain is DVKVTQSSRYLVKRTGEKVFLECVQDMDHENMFWYRQDPGLGLRLIYFSYDVKMKEKGDIPEGYSVSREKKERFSLILESASTNQTSMYLCASSRKGVSTGELFFGEGSRLTVL.